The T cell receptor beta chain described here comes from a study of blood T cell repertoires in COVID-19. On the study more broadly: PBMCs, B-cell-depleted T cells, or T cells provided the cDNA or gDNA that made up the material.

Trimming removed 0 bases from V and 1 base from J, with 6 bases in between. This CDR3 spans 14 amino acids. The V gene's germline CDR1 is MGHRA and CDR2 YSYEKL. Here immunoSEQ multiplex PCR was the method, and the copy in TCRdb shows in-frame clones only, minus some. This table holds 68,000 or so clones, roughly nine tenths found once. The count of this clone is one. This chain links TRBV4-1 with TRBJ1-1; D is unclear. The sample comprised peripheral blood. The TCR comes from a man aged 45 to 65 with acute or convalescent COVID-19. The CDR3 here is CASSQDVANTEAFF. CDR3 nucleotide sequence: TGCGCCAGCAGCCAAGATGTGGCGAACACTGAAGCTTTCTTT.